This T cell receptor beta chain was obtained from a study of blood T cell repertoires in COVID-19. Background on the study: Some COVID-19 samples were acute and others convalescent; all came from the United States, Italy and Spain. Sample material is recorded as cDNA or gDNA derived from T cells, B-cell-depleted T cells, or PBMCs.

In the original processing: Estimation of nucleated cell counts relied on the amplification of reference gene primers. Profiling relied on immunoSEQ multiplex PCR, and the TCRdb table lists in-frame clones only, not all of them. V and J calls plus clone size are reproduced from that table; the DNA served to infer D and trimming. Of tens of thousands of clones in the sample, about nine tenths were seen once. The sequence derives from a man in his 60s with active COVID-19. The sample taken for sequencing was peripheral blood.

The CDR3 DNA reads TGTGCCAGCAGTTTACGCATTGCCAGCTCCTACAATGAGCAGTTCTTC. Amino acid sequence: CASSLRIASSYNEQFF. J is TRBJ2-1 and V is TRBV27; D is ambiguous. The germline V and J ends were trimmed by 2 bases and 0 bases, with 11 bases remaining between them. CDR1 is MNHEY, CDR2 SMNVEV, per germline (reference sequence). The CDR3 covers 16 residues.